The source of this TCR beta chain is a study of human T cells and chemical hapten exposure. Turning to the study itself: DPC at 2% was the sensitizing agent, placed on roughly 2 cm by roughly 2 cm of upper inner arm skin.

The CDR3 consists of 15 residues. V lost 5 bases and J lost 0; bases outside the gene matches: 4. This clonotype was counted ten times or more. Its cognate antigen is unknown. Time point in this sample: pre-sensitization, week 0. The sample's treatment: therapeutic diphenylcyclopropenone sensitization with weekly scalp DPC. Total RNA was isolated from whole blood that had not been fractionated. In TCRdb, the RACE reads were re-called with MiXCR into one record per CDR3 protein. The table has 55,000 to 75,000 distinct CDR3 sequences, approximately 7% seen once; the top ten hold around 1.6%. Whole-study findings and limits: No change in TCRs above 1 in 1000 frequency was produced by DPC sensitization.

The genes are TRBV12-3 or TRBV12-4 and TRBJ1-5, with 7 nucleotides matching TRBD1. The source is a woman between 25 and 40 years old with alopecia areata. Some clones in this sample may be carry-over from other donors' samples. The input for sequencing was whole blood, taken in connection with sensitization to the hapten diphenylcyclopropenone (DPC). DNA of the CDR3: TGTGCCAGCAGTCCCCACAGGGGTAGCAATCAGCCCCAGCATTTT. This translates into CASSPHRGSNQPQHF.